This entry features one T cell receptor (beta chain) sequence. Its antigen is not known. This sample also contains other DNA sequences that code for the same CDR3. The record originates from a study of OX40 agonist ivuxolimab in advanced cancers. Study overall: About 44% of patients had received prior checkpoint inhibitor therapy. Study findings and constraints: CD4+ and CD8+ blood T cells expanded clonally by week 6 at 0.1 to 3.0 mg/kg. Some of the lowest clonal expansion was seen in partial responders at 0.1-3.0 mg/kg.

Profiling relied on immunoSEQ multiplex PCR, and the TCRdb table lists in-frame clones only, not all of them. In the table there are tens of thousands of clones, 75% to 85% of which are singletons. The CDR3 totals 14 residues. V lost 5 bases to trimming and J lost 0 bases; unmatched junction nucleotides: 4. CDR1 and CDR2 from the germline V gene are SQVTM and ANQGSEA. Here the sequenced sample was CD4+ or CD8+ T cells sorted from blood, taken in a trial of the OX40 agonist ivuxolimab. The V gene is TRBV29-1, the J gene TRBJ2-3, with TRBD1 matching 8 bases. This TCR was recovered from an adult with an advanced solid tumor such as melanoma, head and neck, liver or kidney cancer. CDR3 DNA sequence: TGCAGCGTTCCGGGGACAGGCAGCACAGATACGCAGTATTTT. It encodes CSVPGTGSTDTQYF.